The present entry profiles one T cell receptor beta chain with its context. The V gene's germline CDR1 is LGHDT and CDR2 YNNKEL (reference sequence). Trimming at V came to 5 bases and at J to 2 bases, leaving 4 bases not matched to a gene. This CDR3 spans 16 amino acids. These data originate in a study of CD8 T cells in Susac syndrome. Random hexamers were used to reverse transcribe roughly 0.45 to 1 ug of RNA. Multiplex immunoSEQ PCR targeted 54 Vbeta and 13 Jbeta TCR beta segments. TCRdb called the immunoSEQ multiplex PCR reads again in MiXCR, with one record for every CDR3 protein. The data show 150,000 to 200,000 distinct CDR3 sequences, about 94% seen once. Healthy donors matched for age and sex were used as controls.

V gene TRBV3-1 combines with J gene TRBJ2-4; 12 positions agree with TRBD1. The source material was CD4+ T cells from PBMCs. This receptor was identified in a human donor in good health. The CDR3 DNA reads TGTGCCAGCAGCTCCCGGGACAGGGGGCCCAAAAACATTCAGTACTTC. Its protein is CASSSRDRGPKNIQYF.